This T cell receptor (beta chain) is from a study of blood T cell repertoires in COVID-19. Overall study context: Sources were T cells, B-cell-depleted T cells, or PBMCs; the material itself was cDNA or gDNA.

Generated by immunoSEQ multiplex PCR, the TCRdb table keeps only in-frame clones and is missing some. Of some 200,000 clones listed, 65% to 85% are singletons. The CDR3 consists of 14 residues. The germline V gene has CDR1 GTSNPN and CDR2 SVGIG (reference sequence). V gave up 2 bases and J gave up 5 bases; unmatched junction bases: 9. The chain employs TRBV30 and TRBJ2-7, with 7 bases that match TRBD2. Material for sequencing was peripheral blood. This clonotype originated in a woman of 80 years or more with acute or convalescent COVID-19. The CDR3 sequence is CAWSSGLGGDEQYF. The CDR3 nucleotides read TGTGCCTGGAGTTCCGGCCTGGGAGGGGACGAGCAGTACTTC.